This is a list of T cell receptor beta chains from one sample in a study of cytomegalovirus exposure and HLA in healthy donors. Repertoires were generated with immunoSEQ multiplex PCR, while TCRdb's copy carries only in-frame clones and drops some. The table shows 210,000 or so clones, with roughly 80% occurring only once. The sequencing input was PBMCs. These receptors were collected from a girl aged 2-9 years in good health and CMV-seronegative. The CDR3 runs from the conserved cysteine through the conserved F or W. Each record gives: D gene, V gene, J gene, clone size, CDR3 DNA, CDR3 protein. A D gene is named only where the DNA matches it firmly. Some rows mark clone size as missing; the rest say once, few, many or name a class of expanded clone.

d_gene: TRBD2
v_gene: TRBV2
j_gene: TRBJ2-3
abundance: NA
CDR3nt: TGTGCCAGCAGTGTACCTAGCGGGAGTCCAGATACGCAGTATTTT
CDR3aa: CASSVPSGSPDTQYF

d_gene: NA
v_gene: TRBV5-5
j_gene: TRBJ1-2
abundance: NA
CDR3nt: TGTGCCAGCAGCCCCGGGGGGGGGACAAACTATGGCTACACCTTC
CDR3aa: CASSPGGGTNYGYTF

d_gene: NA
v_gene: TRBV5-1
j_gene: TRBJ1-1
abundance: NA
CDR3nt: TGCGCCAGCAGCTTGGGACGGCCGGGGATGAACACTGAAGCTTTCTTT
CDR3aa: CASSLGRPGMNTEAFF

d_gene: TRBD1
v_gene: TRBV6-1
j_gene: TRBJ1-3
abundance: NA
CDR3nt: TGTGCCAGTGGGACAGGGGAGGCTGGAAACACCATATATTTT
CDR3aa: CASGTGEAGNTIYF

d_gene: TRBD2
v_gene: TRBV6-5
j_gene: TRBJ2-1
abundance: NA
CDR3nt: TGTGCCAGCAGCCCAGCGGGAGGGCTAAGCAATGAGCAGTTCTTC
CDR3aa: CASSPAGGLSNEQFF

d_gene: NA
v_gene: TRBV6-1
j_gene: TRBJ1-2
abundance: NA
CDR3nt: TGTGCCAGCAGTGAAGTTACGGGTAACTATGGCTACACCTTC
CDR3aa: CASSEVTGNYGYTF

d_gene: NA
v_gene: TRBV7-2
j_gene: TRBJ1-2
abundance: few
CDR3nt: TGTGCCAGCAGCTTAATGGGACAACGAACCTTCTATGGCTACACCTTC
CDR3aa: CASSLMGQRTFYGYTF

d_gene: TRBD2
v_gene: TRBV5-8
j_gene: TRBJ2-3
abundance: NA
CDR3nt: TGTGCCAGCAGCTGGGGACTAGCGGGGAGCACAGATACGCAGTATTTT
CDR3aa: CASSWGLAGSTDTQYF

d_gene: NA
v_gene: TRBV10-2
j_gene: TRBJ2-7
abundance: few
CDR3nt: TGCGCCAGCAGTGAGCGACCGGGACAAGGCAGGAGCTACGAGCAGTACTTC
CDR3aa: CASSERPGQGRSYEQYF

d_gene: TRBD2
v_gene: TRBV4-1
j_gene: TRBJ2-7
abundance: NA
CDR3nt: TGCGCCAGCAGCCAAGAGCCGGGACTAGCGGCCTACGAGCAGTACTTC
CDR3aa: CASSQEPGLAAYEQYF

d_gene: TRBD2
v_gene: TRBV7-2
j_gene: TRBJ2-7
abundance: once
CDR3nt: TGTGCCAGCACCCTAGCGGGGGGGTTCTACGAGCAGTACTTC
CDR3aa: CASTLAGGFYEQYF

d_gene: TRBD2
v_gene: TRBV10-1
j_gene: TRBJ2-7
abundance: NA
CDR3nt: TGCGCCAGCTCCGGGACTAGCGGAAATCAGTACTTC
CDR3aa: CASSGTSGNQYF

d_gene: NA
v_gene: TRBV2
j_gene: TRBJ2-2
abundance: NA
CDR3nt: TGTGCCAGCAGCCCCCAGGTGGGGCCTGGGGAGCTGTTTTTT
CDR3aa: CASSPQVGPGELFF

d_gene: NA
v_gene: TRBV19
j_gene: TRBJ1-1
abundance: NA
CDR3nt: TGTGCCAGTAGTTCAGGGAACACTGAAGCTTTCTTT
CDR3aa: CASSSGNTEAFF

d_gene: NA
v_gene: TRBV2
j_gene: TRBJ1-5
abundance: NA
CDR3nt: TGTGCCAGCAGTGACACTTATAGCAATCAGCCCCAGCATTTT
CDR3aa: CASSDTYSNQPQHF

d_gene: NA
v_gene: TRBV10-3
j_gene: TRBJ1-6
abundance: NA
CDR3nt: TGTGCCACCGCGCCTCAGCGTTCACCCCTCCACTTT
CDR3aa: CATAPQRSPLHF

d_gene: NA
v_gene: TRBV5-1
j_gene: TRBJ2-5
abundance: NA
CDR3nt: TGCGCCAGCAGCTTGGGGGGGGTAGAAGAGACCCAGTACTTC
CDR3aa: CASSLGGVEETQYF

d_gene: TRBD1
v_gene: TRBV5-1
j_gene: TRBJ2-7
abundance: NA
CDR3nt: TGCGCCAGCAGCCACCGGACAGGGACTGACGAGCAGTACTTC
CDR3aa: CASSHRTGTDEQYF

d_gene: NA
v_gene: TRBV5-6
j_gene: TRBJ1-2
abundance: NA
CDR3nt: TGTGCCAGCAGCTCCGTCTATGGCTACACCTTC
CDR3aa: CASSSVYGYTF

d_gene: TRBD1
v_gene: TRBV4-1
j_gene: TRBJ2-2
abundance: NA
CDR3nt: TGCGCCAGCAGCCAATACGGACAGGGGGCGTTCGGGGAGCTGTTTTTT
CDR3aa: CASSQYGQGAFGELFF

d_gene: NA
v_gene: TRBV11-2
j_gene: TRBJ1-2
abundance: NA
CDR3nt: TGTGCCAGCAGCTTAGTGTTTACAGCGGGGTCGGACTATGGCTACACCTTC
CDR3aa: CASSLVFTAGSDYGYTF

d_gene: NA
v_gene: TRBV7-2
j_gene: TRBJ2-5
abundance: NA
CDR3nt: TGTGCCAGCAGCACCGACTGGTACCAAGAGACCCAGTACTTC
CDR3aa: CASSTDWYQETQYF

d_gene: TRBD1
v_gene: TRBV4-2
j_gene: TRBJ1-2
abundance: NA
CDR3nt: TGTGCCAGCAGCCAAGATCTGGTAGGGACAGGCTATGGCTACACCTTC
CDR3aa: CASSQDLVGTGYGYTF

d_gene: NA
v_gene: TRBV19
j_gene: TRBJ2-3
abundance: NA
CDR3nt: TGTGCCAGTAGTACTCAGGGAACTAGCACAGATACGCAGTATTTT
CDR3aa: CASSTQGTSTDTQYF

d_gene: TRBD2
v_gene: TRBV10-3
j_gene: TRBJ2-5
abundance: NA
CDR3nt: TGTGCCATCAGTAAACTTAGCGGGGGCCAAGAGACCCAGTACTTC
CDR3aa: CAISKLSGGQETQYF

d_gene: NA
v_gene: TRBV6-1
j_gene: TRBJ1-2
abundance: NA
CDR3nt: TGTGCCAGCAGTGAAGTCTTCATAGACTATGGCTACACCTTC
CDR3aa: CASSEVFIDYGYTF

d_gene: TRBD1
v_gene: TRBV6-1
j_gene: TRBJ2-7
abundance: NA
CDR3nt: TGTGCCAGCTACGACGGGACAGGCCGCTACGAGCAGTACTTC
CDR3aa: CASYDGTGRYEQYF

d_gene: NA
v_gene: TRBV6-5
j_gene: TRBJ1-2
abundance: NA
CDR3nt: TGTGCCAGCAGTTACACCAACAGGGTCCAGGTCGATGGCTACACCTTC
CDR3aa: CASSYTNRVQVDGYTF

d_gene: TRBD2
v_gene: TRBV4-1
j_gene: TRBJ2-3
abundance: NA
CDR3nt: TGCGCCAGCAGCCAAGGTCGACTAGCGGGGGGCACAGATACGCAGTATTTT
CDR3aa: CASSQGRLAGGTDTQYF

d_gene: NA
v_gene: TRBV6-1
j_gene: TRBJ1-6
abundance: NA
CDR3nt: TGTGCGATCCTGGGGGGAAGCTCCTATAATTCACCCCTCCACTTT
CDR3aa: CAILGGSSYNSPLHF

d_gene: TRBD1
v_gene: TRBV6-6
j_gene: TRBJ1-4
abundance: NA
CDR3nt: TGTGCCAGCAGTTACCGGGGACAGGGGCTTGAAAAACTGTTTTTT
CDR3aa: CASSYRGQGLEKLFF

d_gene: NA
v_gene: TRBV4-1
j_gene: TRBJ2-1
abundance: NA
CDR3nt: TGCGCCAGCAGCCAAGAGGACGGGGGAGGCGATGAGCAGTTCTTC
CDR3aa: CASSQEDGGGDEQFF

d_gene: NA
v_gene: TRBV29-1
j_gene: TRBJ2-1
abundance: NA
CDR3nt: TGCAGCGTTGGGGGTGAGGAGGGGTCCTACAATGAGCAGTTCTTC
CDR3aa: CSVGGEEGSYNEQFF